This T cell receptor (beta chain) was sequenced for a study of T cell repertoires in MIS-A myocarditis (dated by TCRdb to between 2021 and 2023). This clone has a single count. Its antigen is currently not known. Within one base of it there is no much larger clone, and no base qualities were kept. TCRbeta CDR3 regions were amplified with the immunoSEQ bias-controlled multiplex PCR and sequenced at high throughput. The authors' analysis ran thus. The immunoSEQ vendor pipeline collapsed and filtered the CDR3 sequences so that the abundance and frequency of each unique TCRbeta CDR3 could be quantified. Dominant CDR3 amino acid sequences were clustered with SARS-CoV-2-specific ImmuneCODE TCRbeta sequences by CD-HIT using a 90% global sequence identity threshold. A clone was classed as hyperexpanded at a frequency of 0.1 to 1 and as large at a frequency of 0.01 to 0.1. MiXCR was used to confirm CDR3 amino acid sequences and V and J gene assignments of dominant clones. The R stringdist package was used to compute Levenshtein distances between the patient clonotypes and the ImmuneCODE hits. The source is immuneACCESS, and TCRdb retained only in-frame sequences with V and J called. Part of the clones is not carried over; for the studies checked, unresolved V genes explain less than half of this, and the remainder is unexplained. The DNA gave D and trimming, while V, J and clone size come from that table. The sample contains about 15,000 clones, around 70% of them found a single time. Roughly 61% of the sample comes from the top ten.

The QIAamp DNA FFPE kit was used to extract genomic DNA from formalin-fixed paraffin-embedded autopsy tissue. From a lookup of the germline V gene, CDR1 and CDR2 are MGHRA and YSYEKL. Compared with germline, V lacks 3 bases and J lacks 2 bases; bases without a gene match: 6. The CDR3, from cysteine to phenylalanine, totals 16 residues. The retained sequence is limited to the CDR3, 48 bases, with the frame set at the first base. The chain employs TRBV4-1 and TRBJ1-4; TRBD1 matches 7 bases in the middle. This TCR was recovered from a man aged 18-30 years with fulminant myocarditis from multisystem inflammatory syndrome in adults (MIS-A) after COVID-19. Sequenced input: left ventricle heart tissue obtained at autopsy. In the paper's terms, the cell subset or site label means: cardiac tissue sample (left or right ventricle, interventricular septum, or pericardium). The CDR3 corresponds to CASSQVQGRTNEKLFF. Here is the DNA: TGCGCCAGCAGCCAGGTACAGGGGAGGACTAATGAAAAACTGTTTTTT.